This T cell receptor (beta chain) was found in a study of T cell repertoires in cytomegalovirus infection. Study in general: Recently identified HLA-C-restricted CMV epitopes were used, and well-studied HLA-B-restricted CMV epitopes were used as well. A matching HLA type, together with CMV infection, was signaled by public TCR beta signatures. Overall study findings and caveats: Summed public TCR beta family frequency identified CMV carriers bearing the relevant HLA. What dominated the ex vivo response were HLA-C-restricted CMV-specific TCR beta clonotypes.

The CDR3 length is 14 residues. Germline CDR1 reads DFQATT; CDR2 reads SNEGSKA (reference sequence). The V and J ends lost 2 bases and 0 bases respectively, with 8 bases between them. TCRdb ran MiXCR on the reads and lists one entry per CDR3 protein. The sample includes approximately 120,000 distinct CDR3 sequences, under 30% seen only once; the top ten take roughly 77%. About this clonotype itself: Its antigen is unidentified.

The specimen comprised CD8+ T cells from cultured PBMCs, sampled from culture after CMV antigen stimulation. This clonotype was obtained from a human donor in good health (CMV status not recorded). Some clones in this sample may be carry-over from other donors' samples. This rearrangement joins TRBV20-1 to TRBJ1-3, with D unresolved. The CDR3 DNA is TGCAGTGCTAGACACGGCGACTCTGGAAACACCATATATTTT. Encoded protein: CSARHGDSGNTIYF.